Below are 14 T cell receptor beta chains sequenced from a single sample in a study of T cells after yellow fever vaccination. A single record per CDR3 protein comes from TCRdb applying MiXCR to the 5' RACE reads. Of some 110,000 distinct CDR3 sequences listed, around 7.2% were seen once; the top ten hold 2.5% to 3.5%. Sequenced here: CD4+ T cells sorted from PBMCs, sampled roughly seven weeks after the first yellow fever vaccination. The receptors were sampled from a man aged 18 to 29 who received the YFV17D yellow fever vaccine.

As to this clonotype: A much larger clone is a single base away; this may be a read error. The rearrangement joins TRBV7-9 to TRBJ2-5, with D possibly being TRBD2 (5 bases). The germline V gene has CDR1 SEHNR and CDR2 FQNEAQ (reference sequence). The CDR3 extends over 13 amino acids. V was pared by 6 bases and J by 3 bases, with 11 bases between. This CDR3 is CASRRRAEETQYF. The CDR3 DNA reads TGTGCCAGCAGGAGGCGAGCGGAAGAGACCCAGTACTTC.

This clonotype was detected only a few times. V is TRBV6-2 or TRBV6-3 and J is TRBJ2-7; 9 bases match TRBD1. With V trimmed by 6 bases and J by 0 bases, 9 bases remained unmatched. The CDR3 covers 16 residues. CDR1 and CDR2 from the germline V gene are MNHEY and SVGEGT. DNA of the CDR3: TGTGCCAGCAGCCCCTGGGGGACAGGGTCCTCCTACGAGCAGTACTTC. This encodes CASSPWGTGSSYEQYF.

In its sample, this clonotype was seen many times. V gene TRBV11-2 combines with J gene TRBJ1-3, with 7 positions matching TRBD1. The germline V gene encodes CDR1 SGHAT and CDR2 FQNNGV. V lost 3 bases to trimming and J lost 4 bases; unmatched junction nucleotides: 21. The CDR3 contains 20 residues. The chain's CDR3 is CASSFPQGVGGAPGGNTIYF. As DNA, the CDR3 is TGTGCCAGCAGCTTCCCCCAGGGGGTGGGGGGCGCGCCGGGGGGAAACACCATATATTTT. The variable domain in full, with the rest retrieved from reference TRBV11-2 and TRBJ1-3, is EAGVAQSPRYKIIEKRQSVAFWCNPISGHATLYWYQQILGQGPKLLIQFQNNGVVDDSQLPKDRFSAERLKGVDSTLKIQPAKLEDSAVYLCASSFPQGVGGAPGGNTIYFGEGSWLTVV.

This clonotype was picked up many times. Here the CDR3 DNA reads TGTGCCAGCAGCTTAGCTTTCGCGAGCTCCTACAATGAGCAGTTCTTC. It encodes CASSLAFASSYNEQFF. This sequence joins TRBV7-2 and TRBJ2-1; no clear D. Trimming pared 0 bases from V and 0 bases from J, leaving 9 bases between. The CDR3 extends over 16 amino acids. Germline CDR1 reads SGHTA; CDR2 reads FQGNSA.

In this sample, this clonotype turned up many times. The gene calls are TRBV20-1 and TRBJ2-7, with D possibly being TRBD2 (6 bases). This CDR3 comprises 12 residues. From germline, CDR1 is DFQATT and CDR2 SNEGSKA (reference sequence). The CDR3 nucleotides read TGCAGGGAGGGCCGGGCCACCTACGAGCAGTACGTC. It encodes CREGRATYEQYV.

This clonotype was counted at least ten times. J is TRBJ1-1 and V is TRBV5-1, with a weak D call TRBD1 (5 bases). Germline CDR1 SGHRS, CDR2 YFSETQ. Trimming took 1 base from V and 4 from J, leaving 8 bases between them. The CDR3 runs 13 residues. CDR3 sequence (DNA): TGCGCCAGCAGCTTGTCTCAGGGCACTGAAGCTTTCTTT. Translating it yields CASSLSQGTEAFF.

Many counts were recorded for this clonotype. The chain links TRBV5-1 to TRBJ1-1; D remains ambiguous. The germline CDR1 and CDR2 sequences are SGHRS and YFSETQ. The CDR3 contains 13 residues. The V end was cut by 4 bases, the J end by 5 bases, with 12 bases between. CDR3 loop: CASSGNQMTEAFF. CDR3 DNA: TGCGCCAGCAGCGGCAATCAGATGACTGAAGCTTTCTTT.

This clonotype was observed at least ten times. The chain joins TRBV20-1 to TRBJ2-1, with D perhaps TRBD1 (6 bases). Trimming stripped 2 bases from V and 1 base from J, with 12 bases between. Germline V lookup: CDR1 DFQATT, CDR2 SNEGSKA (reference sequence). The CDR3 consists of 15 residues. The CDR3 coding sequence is TGCAGTGCTAGATGGTCAGGGGCTTCCTACAATGAGCAGTTCTTC. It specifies CSARWSGASYNEQFF.

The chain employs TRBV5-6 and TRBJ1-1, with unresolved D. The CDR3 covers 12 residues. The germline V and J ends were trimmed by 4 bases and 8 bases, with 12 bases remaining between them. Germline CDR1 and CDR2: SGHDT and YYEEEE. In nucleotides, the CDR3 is TGTGCCAGCAGCCCCCGGCACATGGAAGCTTTCTTT. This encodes CASSPRHMEAFF.

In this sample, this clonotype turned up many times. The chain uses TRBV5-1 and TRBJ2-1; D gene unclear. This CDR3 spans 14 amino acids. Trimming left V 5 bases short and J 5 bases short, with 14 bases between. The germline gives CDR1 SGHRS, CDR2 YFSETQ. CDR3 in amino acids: CASRGLEFDNEQFF. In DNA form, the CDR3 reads TGCGCCAGCAGAGGGCTAGAATTCGACAATGAGCAGTTCTTC.

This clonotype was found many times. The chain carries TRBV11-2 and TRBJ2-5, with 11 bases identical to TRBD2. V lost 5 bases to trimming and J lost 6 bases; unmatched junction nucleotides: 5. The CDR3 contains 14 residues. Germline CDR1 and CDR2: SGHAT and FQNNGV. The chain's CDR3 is CASSQGTSGQTQYF. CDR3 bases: TGTGCCAGCAGCCAAGGGACTAGCGGCCAGACCCAGTACTTC. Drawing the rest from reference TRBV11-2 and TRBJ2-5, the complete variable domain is EAGVAQSPRYKIIEKRQSVAFWCNPISGHATLYWYQQILGQGPKLLIQFQNNGVVDDSQLPKDRFSAERLKGVDSTLKIQPAKLEDSAVYLCASSQGTSGQTQYFGPGTRLLVL.

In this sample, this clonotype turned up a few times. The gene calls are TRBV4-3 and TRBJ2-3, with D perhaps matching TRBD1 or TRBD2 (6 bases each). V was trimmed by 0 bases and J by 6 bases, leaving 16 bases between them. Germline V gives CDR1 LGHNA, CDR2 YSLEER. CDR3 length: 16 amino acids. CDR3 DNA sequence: TGCGCCAGCAGCCAAGAGGTCCTAGGAGGGGGGGATACGCAGTATTTT. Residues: CASSQEVLGGGDTQYF.

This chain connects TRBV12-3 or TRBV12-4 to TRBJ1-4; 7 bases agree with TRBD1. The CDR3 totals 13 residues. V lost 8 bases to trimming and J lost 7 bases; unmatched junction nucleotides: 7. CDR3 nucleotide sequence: TGTGCCAGCCGCTGGACAGGCGGTGAAAAACTGTTTTTT. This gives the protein CASRWTGGEKLFF.

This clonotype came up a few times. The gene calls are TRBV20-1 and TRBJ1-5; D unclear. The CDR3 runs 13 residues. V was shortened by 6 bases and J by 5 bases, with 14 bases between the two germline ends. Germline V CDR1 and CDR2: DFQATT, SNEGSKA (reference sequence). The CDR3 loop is CSAESDRDQPQHF. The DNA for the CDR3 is TGCAGTGCGGAGAGCGATCGCGATCAGCCCCAGCATTTT.